This record looks at one T cell receptor (beta chain) sequence and its context. This record belongs to a study of blood T cell repertoires in COVID-19. Study information: Sites across the United States, Italy and Spain contributed samples from acute and convalescent COVID-19. Sources were T cells, B-cell-depleted T cells, or PBMCs; the material itself was cDNA or gDNA.

Per germline, CDR1 KGHDR and CDR2 SFDVKD. The CDR3 has 13 amino acids. With 9 bases removed from V and 1 base from J, the gap between germline ends came to 9 bases. How the authors handled the data: Quantification of nucleated cells was approximated via reference gene primer amplification. Some clones are missing from TCRdb's copy, which holds only in-frame ones; the method was immunoSEQ multiplex PCR. The V and J calls and the clone size are those of that table, but D and trimming were determined from the DNA. The repertoire has 25,000 to 30,000 clones, about two thirds of them found once; the top ten carry roughly 20%.

The rearrangement joins TRBV24-1 to TRBJ2-1; D might be TRBD2 (5 bases). The source material was peripheral blood. The receptor was derived from a boy under 10 years old with active or convalescent COVID-19. DNA for the CDR3: TGTGCCACCTCCGGGGTTTCCTACAATGAGCAGTTCTTC. Residues: CATSGVSYNEQFF.